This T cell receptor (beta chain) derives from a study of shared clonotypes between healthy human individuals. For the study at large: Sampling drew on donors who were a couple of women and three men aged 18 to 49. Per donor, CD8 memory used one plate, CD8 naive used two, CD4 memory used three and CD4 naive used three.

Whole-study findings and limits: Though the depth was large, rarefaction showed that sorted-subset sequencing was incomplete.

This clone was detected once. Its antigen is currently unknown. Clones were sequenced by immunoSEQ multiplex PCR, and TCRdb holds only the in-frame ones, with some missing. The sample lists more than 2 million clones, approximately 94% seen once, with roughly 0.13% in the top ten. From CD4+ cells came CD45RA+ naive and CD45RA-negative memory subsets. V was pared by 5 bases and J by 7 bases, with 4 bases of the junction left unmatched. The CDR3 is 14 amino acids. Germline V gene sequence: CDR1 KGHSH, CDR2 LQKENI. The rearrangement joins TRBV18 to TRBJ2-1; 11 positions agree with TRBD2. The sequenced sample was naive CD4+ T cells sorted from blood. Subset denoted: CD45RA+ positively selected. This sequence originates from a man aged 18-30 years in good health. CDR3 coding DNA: TGTGCCAGCTCAGGGACTAGCGGTTCGAATGAGCAGTTCTTC. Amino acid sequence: CASSGTSGSNEQFF.